The rows below give T cell receptor beta chains drawn from one sample of a study of molecular identifiers for immune sequencing clone quantification. Via MiXCR, TCRdb re-called the PCR reads, giving one row per CDR3 protein. In the table there are hundreds of thousands of distinct CDR3 sequences, about 25% of which are singletons. The sequenced sample was naive CD8+ T cells from blood, with Jurkat cell RNA spiked in. These receptors were obtained from a human donor in good health. Some libraries in this study had Jurkat cell RNA spiked in. Each CDR3 is given with its conserved first and last residue. D genes are given only for firm matches. Part of the rows lack a size; the others show once, few, many or a class for expanded clones.

many	-	TRBV7-8	12	TRBJ2-5	CASSPRVGTQYF	TGTGCCAGCAGCCCCCGGGTCGGTACCCAGTACTTC
once	-	TRBV29-1	15	TRBJ2-1	CSVVTGGGLVNEQFF	TGCAGCGTTGTTACAGGGGGGGGACTAGTCAATGAGCAGTTCTTC
few	-	TRBV5-1	15	TRBJ2-3	CASSSTQGQPDTQYF	TGCGCCAGCAGCAGCACTCAGGGGCAACCAGATACGCAGTATTTT
many	TRBD1	TRBV6-5	14	TRBJ2-7	CASSYEQGSWEQYF	TGTGCCAGCAGTTACGAACAGGGGAGTTGGGAGCAGTACTTC
many	-	TRBV25-1	14	TRBJ2-1	CASSERERGNEQFF	TGTGCCAGCAGTGAACGGGAGAGGGGCAATGAGCAGTTCTTC
few	TRBD2	TRBV6-1	16	TRBJ2-1	CASSAGLAGVHNEQFF	TGTGCCAGCAGTGCAGGACTAGCGGGGGTGCACAATGAGCAGTTCTTC
-	-	TRBV2	13	TRBJ2-7	CATWGLAAYEQYF	TGTGCCACTTGGGGGCTAGCAGCCTACGAGCAGTACTTC
many	TRBD2	TRBV24-1	14	TRBJ2-1	CATEGAGTYNEQFF	TGTGCCACCGAGGGAGCGGGGACCTACAATGAGCAGTTCTTC
many	-	TRBV20-1	15	TRBJ1-5	CSAREGQTNNQPQHF	TGCAGTGCTAGGGAGGGCCAGACCAACAATCAGCCCCAGCATTTT
few	-	TRBV30	13	TRBJ2-7	CAWSALQGYEQYF	TGTGCCTGGAGTGCCCTCCAAGGTTACGAGCAGTACTTC
many	TRBD1	TRBV30	15	TRBJ1-5	CAWRRTGAWDQPQHF	TGTGCCTGGAGACGTACAGGGGCGTGGGATCAGCCCCAGCATTTT
once	-	TRBV12-3/TRBV12-4	13	TRBJ2-2	CASSWRLTGELFF	TGTGCCAGCAGTTGGCGGCTCACCGGGGAGCTGTTTTTT
few	-	TRBV19	12	TRBJ2-1	CASSQGPNEQFF	TGTGCCAGTAGTCAGGGCCCCAATGAGCAGTTCTTC
-	TRBD1	TRBV27	16	TRBJ2-5	CASALSGQGTQEPQYF	TGTGCCAGCGCCCTCTCCGGACAGGGAACCCAAGAGCCCCAGTACTTC
-	-	TRBV12-3/TRBV12-4	15	TRBJ2-7	CASRASGTGAYEQYF	TGTGCCAGCAGAGCGTCCGGGACTGGAGCCTACGAGCAGTACTTC
few	-	TRBV10-3	12	TRBJ1-1	CAISDGSIEAFF	TGTGCCATCAGTGATGGATCTATTGAAGCTTTCTTT
once	-	TRBV5-6	12	TRBJ1-1	CASSFSSAEALF	TGTGCCAGCAGCTTTTCCAGTGCTGAAGCTCTCTTT
few	-	TRBV20-1	14	TRBJ2-7	CSARALIHYYEQYF	TGCAGTGCTAGGGCCCTTATCCACTACTACGAGCAGTACTTC
-	-	TRBV2	16	TRBJ1-3	CASSEASLGSGNTIYF	TGTGCCAGCAGTGAAGCTTCCCTGGGCTCTGGAAACACCATATATTTT
many	TRBD2	TRBV6-5	14	TRBJ2-7	CASSYGTSSNEQYF	TGTGCCAGCAGTTACGGGACTAGCAGCAACGAGCAGTACTTC
-	-	TRBV7-9	14	TRBJ2-7	CASRFENYDYGQYF	TGTGCGAGCAGGTTCGAGAACTATGACTACGGGCAGTACTTC
few	-	TRBV4-1	15	TRBJ2-7	CASSQDNNRNYEQYF	TGCGCCAGCAGCCAAGATAATAACAGGAACTACGAGCAGTACTTC
-	-	TRBV28	16	TRBJ1-1	CASSLFTGWKNTEAFF	TGTGCCAGCAGTTTATTCACAGGGTGGAAGAACACTGAAGCTTTCTTT
-	TRBD1	TRBV19	15	TRBJ2-7	CASSHPGQEKYEQYF	TGTGCCAGTAGTCACCCGGGACAGGAGAAATACGAGCAGTACTTC
-	TRBD2	TRBV12-3/TRBV12-4	15	TRBJ2-3	CASGFQRGLTDTQYF	TGTGCCAGCGGTTTTCAGCGGGGGCTCACAGATACGCAGTATTTT
-	-	TRBV4-1	15	TRBJ2-7	CASSQGTAGPGEQYF	TGCGCCAGCAGCCAAGGCACCGCAGGGCCTGGGGAGCAGTACTTC
many	-	TRBV7-6	17	TRBJ2-7	CASSLAGRAALAYEQYF	TGTGCCAGCAGCTTAGCGGGTAGGGCGGCTTTAGCCTACGAGCAGTACTTC
-	-	TRBV12-3/TRBV12-4	14	TRBJ2-2	CASRPDSITGELFF	TGTGCCAGCAGACCCGACAGTATTACCGGGGAGCTGTTTTTT
-	-	TRBV20-1	15	TRBJ2-2	CSARDQNPNTGELFF	TGCAGTGCTAGAGACCAAAACCCGAACACCGGGGAGCTGTTTTTT
-	TRBD1	TRBV30	14	TRBJ2-7	CAWSVGQGAGKQYF	TGTGCCTGGAGTGTAGGGCAGGGGGCGGGCAAGCAGTACTTC
-	TRBD1	TRBV6-1	15	TRBJ1-2	CASSQIGTGYNGYTF	TGTGCCAGCAGTCAAATTGGGACAGGGTATAATGGCTACACCTTC
few	-	TRBV7-2	18	TRBJ2-3	CASSDPVGLGFSTDTQYF	TGTGCCAGCAGTGATCCGGTGGGGCTAGGCTTCAGCACAGATACGCAGTATTTT
few	-	TRBV12-3/TRBV12-4	12	TRBJ1-1	CASTADAAEASF	TGTGCCAGCACCGCGGACGCCGCTGAAGCTTCCTTT
-	-	TRBV30	14	TRBJ1-4	CAFTILHGGEKLFF	TGTGCCTTCACGATCTTGCACGGGGGGGAAAAACTGTTTTTT
-	-	TRBV20-1	16	TRBJ1-4	CGARDRRDAANEELFF	TGCGGTGCTAGAGATCGGAGGGATGCAGCTAATGAGGAACTGTTTTTT
many	-	TRBV19	15	TRBJ2-7	CASSIGDDGRYEQYF	TGTGCCAGTAGTATAGGGGACGACGGGCGCTACGAGCAGTACTTC
-	-	TRBV3-1	14	TRBJ2-1	CAISQEGRVNEQFF	TGTGCCATCAGCCAAGAGGGCAGGGTGAATGAGCAGTTCTTC
few	TRBD2	TRBV7-9	14	TRBJ2-5	CASSPREGWETQYF	TGTGCCAGCAGCCCGCGGGAGGGATGGGAGACCCAGTACTTC
few	TRBD2	TRBV27	14	TRBJ2-3	CASSRNGLADTQYF	TGTGCCAGCAGTAGAAACGGACTAGCGGATACGCAGTATTTT
many	-	TRBV9	12	TRBJ2-3	CASSNYPDTQYF	TGTGCCAGCAGCAACTACCCAGATACGCAGTATTTT